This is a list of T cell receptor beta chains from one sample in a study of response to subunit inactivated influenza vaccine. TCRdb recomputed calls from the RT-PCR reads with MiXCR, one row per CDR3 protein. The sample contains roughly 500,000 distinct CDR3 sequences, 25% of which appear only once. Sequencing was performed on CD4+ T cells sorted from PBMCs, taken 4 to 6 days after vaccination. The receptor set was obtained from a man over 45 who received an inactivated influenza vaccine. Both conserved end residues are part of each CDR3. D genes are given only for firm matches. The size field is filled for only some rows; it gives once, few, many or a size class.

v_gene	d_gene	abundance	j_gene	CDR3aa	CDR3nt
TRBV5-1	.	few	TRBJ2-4	CASSLERAENIQYF	TGCGCCAGCAGCTTGGAGCGGGCGGAAAACATTCAGTACTTC
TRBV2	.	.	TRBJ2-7	CASSAGTPYEQYF	TGTGCCAGCAGTGCCGGGACCCCCTACGAGCAGTACTTC
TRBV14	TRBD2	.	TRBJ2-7	CASSPTAGGTYEQYF	TGTGCCAGCAGCCCGACGGCGGGAGGAACCTACGAGCAGTACTTC
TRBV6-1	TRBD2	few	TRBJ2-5	CASSEGLSGETQYF	TGTGCCAGCAGTGAAGGGCTTAGCGGGGAGACCCAGTACTTC
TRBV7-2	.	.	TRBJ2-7	CASSSASSYEQYF	TGTGCCAGCAGCTCCGCTAGCTCCTACGAGCAGTACTTC
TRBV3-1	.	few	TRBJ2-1	CASSQVLSGYNEQFF	TGTGCCAGCAGCCAAGTACTTTCGGGATACAATGAGCAGTTCTTC
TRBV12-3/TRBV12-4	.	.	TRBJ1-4	CASSPNSPTNEKLFF	TGTGCCAGCAGTCCCAACAGTCCAACTAATGAAAAACTGTTTTTT
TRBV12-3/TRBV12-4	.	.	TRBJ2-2	CASTIQASNTGELFF	TGTGCCAGCACCATACAGGCCTCGAACACCGGGGAGCTGTTTTTT
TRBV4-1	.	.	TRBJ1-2	CASSQATGSLGYTF	TGCGCCAGCAGCCAAGCCACAGGAAGTTTGGGCTACACCTTC
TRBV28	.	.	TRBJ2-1	CASRGTSTYNEQFF	TGTGCCAGCAGGGGGACTTCAACCTACAATGAGCAGTTCTTC
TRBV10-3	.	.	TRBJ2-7	CAISDTSYEQYF	TGTGCCATCAGCGACACGTCCTACGAGCAGTACTTC
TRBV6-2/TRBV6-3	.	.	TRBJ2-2	CTSSLPPSGELFF	TGTACCAGCAGTTTACCACCGTCCGGGGAGCTGTTTTTT
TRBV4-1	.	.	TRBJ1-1	CASSQGPGLEAFF	TGCGCCAGCAGCCAAGGTCCGGGCCTTGAAGCTTTCTTT
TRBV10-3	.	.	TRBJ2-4	CAISELGKNIQYF	TGTGCCATCAGTGAGTTGGGCAAAAACATTCAGTACTTC
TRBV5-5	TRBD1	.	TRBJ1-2	CASSLVQGDYGYTF	TGTGCCAGCAGCTTGGTCCAGGGGGACTATGGCTACACCTTC
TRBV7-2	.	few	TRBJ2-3	CASSLEVRSTDTQYF	TGTGCCAGCAGCTTAGAGGTTCGGAGCACAGATACGCAGTATTTT